The TCR beta chain described here comes from a study of CD8+ T cells in alopecia areata. Germline assignment: CDR1 SGHVS and CDR2 FNYEAQ. The CDR3 is 14 residues long. After removal of 7 bases from V and 5 bases from J, the junction contained 7 bases not matched to a gene. Study-wide results and caveats: The treated group had a single nonresponder, limiting CD8+ expansion-response conclusions. Among the top 100, expanded CD8+ clones, as well as scalp clonality, were significantly decreased by tofacitinib.

Regarding treatment: oral pan-JAK inhibitor, 5-10 mg twice daily. PBMCs served as the source from which CD4+ and CD8+ T cells were sorted. Sequencing templates came from extracted RNA that was reverse transcribed into cDNA. Clones were sequenced by immunoSEQ multiplex PCR, and TCRdb holds only the in-frame ones, with some missing. This table has 150,000 to 200,000 clones, nearly 60% appearing once. Concerning this clone: What it binds is not known.

This clonotype was sampled from a human donor with alopecia areata. The specimen comprised CD4+ T cells sorted from blood, sampled at week 24, from a patient treated with tofacitinib. The chain combines TRBV7-6 with TRBJ2-3, with 9 positions matching TRBD1. CDR3 sequence reads: CASKDRGFGDTQYF. DNA of the CDR3: TGTGCCAGCAAGGACAGGGGTTTTGGAGATACGCAGTATTTT.